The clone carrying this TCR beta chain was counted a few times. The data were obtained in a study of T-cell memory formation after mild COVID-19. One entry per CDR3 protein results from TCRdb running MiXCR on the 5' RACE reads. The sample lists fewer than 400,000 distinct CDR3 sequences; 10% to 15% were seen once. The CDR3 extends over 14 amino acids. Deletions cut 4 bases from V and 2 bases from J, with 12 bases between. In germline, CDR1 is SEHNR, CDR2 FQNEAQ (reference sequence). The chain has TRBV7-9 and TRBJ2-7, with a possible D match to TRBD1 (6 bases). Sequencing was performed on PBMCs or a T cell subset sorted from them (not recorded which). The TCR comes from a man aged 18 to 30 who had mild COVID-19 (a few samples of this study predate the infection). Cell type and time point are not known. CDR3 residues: CASSYGGRAYEQYF. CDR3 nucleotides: TGTGCCAGCAGCTATGGGGGCAGGGCCTACGAGCAGTACTTC.